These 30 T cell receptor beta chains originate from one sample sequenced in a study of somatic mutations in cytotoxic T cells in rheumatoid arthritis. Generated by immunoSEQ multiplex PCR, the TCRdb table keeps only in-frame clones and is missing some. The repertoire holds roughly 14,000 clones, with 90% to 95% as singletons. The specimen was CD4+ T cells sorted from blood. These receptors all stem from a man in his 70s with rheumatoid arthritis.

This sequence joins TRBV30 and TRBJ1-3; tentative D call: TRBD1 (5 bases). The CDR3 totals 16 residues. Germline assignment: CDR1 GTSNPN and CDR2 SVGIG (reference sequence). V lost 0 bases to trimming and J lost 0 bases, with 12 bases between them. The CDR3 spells CAWSVWGGSSGNTIYF. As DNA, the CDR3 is TGTGCCTGGAGTGTATGGGGGGGAAGCTCTGGAAACACCATATATTTT.

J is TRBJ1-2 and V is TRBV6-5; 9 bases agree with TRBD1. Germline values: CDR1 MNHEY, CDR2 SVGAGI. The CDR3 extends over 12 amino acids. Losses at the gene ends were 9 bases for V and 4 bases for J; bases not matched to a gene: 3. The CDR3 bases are TGTGCCAGTGGGACAGGGACCTATGGCTACACCTTC. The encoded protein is CASGTGTYGYTF.

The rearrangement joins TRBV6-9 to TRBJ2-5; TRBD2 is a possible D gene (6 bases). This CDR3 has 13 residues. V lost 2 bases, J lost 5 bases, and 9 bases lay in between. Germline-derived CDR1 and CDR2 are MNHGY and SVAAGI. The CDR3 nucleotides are TGTGCCAGCAGTTATGGGGCGGGGGAGACCCAGTACTTC. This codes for CASSYGAGETQYF.

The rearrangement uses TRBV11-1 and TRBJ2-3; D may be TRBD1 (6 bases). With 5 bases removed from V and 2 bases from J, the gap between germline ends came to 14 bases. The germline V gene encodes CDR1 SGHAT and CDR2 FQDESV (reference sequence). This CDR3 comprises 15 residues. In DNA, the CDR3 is TGTGCCAGCAGCCACAGGGTAGGGTACACAGATACGCAGTATTTT. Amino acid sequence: CASSHRVGYTDTQYF. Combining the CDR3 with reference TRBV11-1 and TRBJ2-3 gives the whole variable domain EAEVAQSPRYKITEKSQAVAFWCDPISGHATLYWYRQILGQGPELLVQFQDESVVDDSQLPKDRFSAERLKGVDSTLKIQPAELGDSAMYLCASSHRVGYTDTQYFGPGTRLTVL.

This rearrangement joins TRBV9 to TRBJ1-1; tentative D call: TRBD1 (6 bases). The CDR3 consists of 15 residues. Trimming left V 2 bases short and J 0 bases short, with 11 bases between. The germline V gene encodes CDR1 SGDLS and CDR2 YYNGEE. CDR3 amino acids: CASSVDSVMNTEAFF. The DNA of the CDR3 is TGTGCCAGCAGCGTGGACAGTGTAATGAACACTGAAGCTTTCTTT.

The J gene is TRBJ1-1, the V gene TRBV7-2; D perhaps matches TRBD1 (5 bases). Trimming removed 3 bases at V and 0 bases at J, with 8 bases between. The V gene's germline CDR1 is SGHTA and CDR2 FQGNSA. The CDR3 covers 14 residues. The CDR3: CASSFRVLNTEAFF. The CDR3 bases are TGTGCCAGCAGCTTCAGGGTCTTGAACACTGAAGCTTTCTTT.

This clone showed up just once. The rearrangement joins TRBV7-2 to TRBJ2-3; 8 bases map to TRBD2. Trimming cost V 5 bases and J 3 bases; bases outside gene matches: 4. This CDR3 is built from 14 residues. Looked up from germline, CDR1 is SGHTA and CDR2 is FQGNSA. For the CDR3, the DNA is TGTGCCAGCAGCCTTAGCGGGGCGACAGATACGCAGTATTTT. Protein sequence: CASSLSGATDTQYF.

CDR3 in amino acids: CASSGLRVSGELFF. The CDR3 DNA reads as TGCGCCAGCAGCGGTCTGAGGGTGTCCGGGGAGCTGTTTTTT. V and J are TRBV5-1 and TRBJ2-2, with D perhaps matching TRBD2 (5 bases). This CDR3 spans 14 amino acids. Trimming removed 4 bases at V and 6 bases at J, with 13 bases between. CDR1 and CDR2 from the germline V gene are SGHRS and YFSETQ.

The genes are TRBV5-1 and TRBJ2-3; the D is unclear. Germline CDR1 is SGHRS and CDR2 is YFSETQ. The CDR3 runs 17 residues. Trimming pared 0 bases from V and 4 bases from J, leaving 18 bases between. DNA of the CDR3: TGCGCCAGCAGCTTGGCCGAAAAGGTCGCGGCCGCAGATACGCAGTATTTT. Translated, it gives CASSLAEKVAAADTQYF. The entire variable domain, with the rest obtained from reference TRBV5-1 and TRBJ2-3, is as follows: KAGVTQTPRYLIKTRGQQVTLSCSPISGHRSVSWYQQTPGQGLQFLFEYFSETQRNKGNFPGRFSGRQFSNSRSEMNVSTLELGDSALYLCASSLAEKVAAADTQYFGPGTRLTVL.

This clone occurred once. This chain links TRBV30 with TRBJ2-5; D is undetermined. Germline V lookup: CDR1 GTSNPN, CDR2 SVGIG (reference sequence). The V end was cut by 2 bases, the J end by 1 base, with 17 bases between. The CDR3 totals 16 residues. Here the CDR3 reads CAWSLLLQPFQETQYF. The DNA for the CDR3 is TGTGCCTGGAGTCTTCTTCTACAGCCTTTCCAAGAGACCCAGTACTTC. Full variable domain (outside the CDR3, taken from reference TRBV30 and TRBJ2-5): SQTIHQWPATLVQPVGSPLSLECTVEGTSNPNLYWYRQAAGRGLQLLFYSVGIGQISSEVPQNLSASRPQDRQFILSSKKLLLSDSGFYLCAWSLLLQPFQETQYFGPGTRLLVL.

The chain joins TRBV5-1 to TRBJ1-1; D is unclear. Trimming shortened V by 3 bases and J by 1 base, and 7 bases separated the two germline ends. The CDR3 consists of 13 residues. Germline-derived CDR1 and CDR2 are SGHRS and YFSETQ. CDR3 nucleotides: TGCGCCAGCAGCTCGCCAGGGAACACTGAAGCTTTCTTT. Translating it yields CASSSPGNTEAFF. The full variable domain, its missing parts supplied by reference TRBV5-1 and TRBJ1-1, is KAGVTQTPRYLIKTRGQQVTLSCSPISGHRSVSWYQQTPGQGLQFLFEYFSETQRNKGNFPGRFSGRQFSNSRSEMNVSTLELGDSALYLCASSSPGNTEAFFGQGTRLTVV.

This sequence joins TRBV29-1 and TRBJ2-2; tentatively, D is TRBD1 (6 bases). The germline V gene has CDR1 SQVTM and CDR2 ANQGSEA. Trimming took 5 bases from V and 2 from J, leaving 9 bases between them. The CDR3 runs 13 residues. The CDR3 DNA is TGCAGCGTTCGGACAGATAACACCGGGGAGCTGTTTTTT. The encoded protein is CSVRTDNTGELFF.

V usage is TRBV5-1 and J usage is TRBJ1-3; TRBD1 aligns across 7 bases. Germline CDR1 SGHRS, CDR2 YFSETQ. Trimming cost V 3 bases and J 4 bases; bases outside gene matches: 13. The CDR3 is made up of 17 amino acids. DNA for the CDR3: TGCGCCAGCAGCTGGACGACCCCTACAGGGGTCGGAAACACCATATATTTT. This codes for CASSWTTPTGVGNTIYF.

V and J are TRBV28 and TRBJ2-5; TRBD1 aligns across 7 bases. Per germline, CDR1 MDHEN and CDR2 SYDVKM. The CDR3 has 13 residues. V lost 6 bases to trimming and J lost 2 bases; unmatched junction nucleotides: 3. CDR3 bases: TGTGCCAGCAGCCCGGGACAGCAAGAGACCCAGTACTTC. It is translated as CASSPGQQETQYF. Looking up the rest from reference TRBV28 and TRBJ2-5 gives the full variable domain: DVKVTQSSRYLVKRTGEKVFLECVQDMDHENMFWYRQDPGLGLRLIYFSYDVKMKEKGDIPEGYSVSREKKERFSLILESASTNQTSMYLCASSPGQQETQYFGPGTRLLVL.

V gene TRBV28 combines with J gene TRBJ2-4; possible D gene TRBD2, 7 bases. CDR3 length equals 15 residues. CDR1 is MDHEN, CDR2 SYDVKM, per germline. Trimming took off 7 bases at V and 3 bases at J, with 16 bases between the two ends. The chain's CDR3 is CASIGAGAGKNIQYF. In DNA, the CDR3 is TGTGCCAGCATCGGTGCGGGGGCTGGCAAAAACATTCAGTACTTC.

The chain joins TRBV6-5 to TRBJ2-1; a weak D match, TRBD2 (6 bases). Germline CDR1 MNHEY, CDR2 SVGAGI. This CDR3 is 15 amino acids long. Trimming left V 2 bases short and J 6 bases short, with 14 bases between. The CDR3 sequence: CASSYGGIGANEQFF. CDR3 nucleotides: TGTGCCAGCAGTTACGGGGGGATAGGCGCCAATGAGCAGTTCTTC.

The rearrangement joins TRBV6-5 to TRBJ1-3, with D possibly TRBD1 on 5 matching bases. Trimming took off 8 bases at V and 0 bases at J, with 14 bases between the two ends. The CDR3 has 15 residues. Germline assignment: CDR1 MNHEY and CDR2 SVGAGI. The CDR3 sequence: CASGGGILSGNTIYF. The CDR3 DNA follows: TGTGCCAGCGGGGGAGGTATCCTCTCTGGAAACACCATATATTTT.

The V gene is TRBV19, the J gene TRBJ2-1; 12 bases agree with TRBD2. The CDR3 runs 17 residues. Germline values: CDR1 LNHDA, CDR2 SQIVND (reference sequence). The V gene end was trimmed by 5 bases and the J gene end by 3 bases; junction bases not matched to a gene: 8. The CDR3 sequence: CASSPKGGLAGYNEQFF. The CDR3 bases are TGTGCCAGTAGTCCCAAAGGGGGACTAGCGGGCTACAATGAGCAGTTCTTC.

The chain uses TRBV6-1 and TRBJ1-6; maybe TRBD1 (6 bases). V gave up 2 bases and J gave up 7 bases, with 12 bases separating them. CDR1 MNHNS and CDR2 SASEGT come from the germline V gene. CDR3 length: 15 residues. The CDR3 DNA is TGTGCCAGCAGTGAATTTTCAGGGGAAAATTCACCCCTCCACTTT. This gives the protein CASSEFSGENSPLHF.

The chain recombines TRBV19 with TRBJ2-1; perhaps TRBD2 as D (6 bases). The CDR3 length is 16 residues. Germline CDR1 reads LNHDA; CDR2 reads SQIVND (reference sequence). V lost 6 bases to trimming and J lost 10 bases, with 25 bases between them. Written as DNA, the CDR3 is TGTGCCAGTAGGTCGAGCAGCGGGTCCCCGATAGGCGAGCAGTTCTTC. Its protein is CASRSSSGSPIGEQFF.

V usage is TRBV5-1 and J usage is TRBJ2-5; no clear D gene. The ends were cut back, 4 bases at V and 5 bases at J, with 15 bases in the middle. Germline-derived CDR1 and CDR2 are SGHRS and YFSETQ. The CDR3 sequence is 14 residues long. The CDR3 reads CASSPVAGGETQYF. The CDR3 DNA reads TGCGCCAGCAGCCCGGTGGCAGGTGGGGAGACCCAGTACTTC.

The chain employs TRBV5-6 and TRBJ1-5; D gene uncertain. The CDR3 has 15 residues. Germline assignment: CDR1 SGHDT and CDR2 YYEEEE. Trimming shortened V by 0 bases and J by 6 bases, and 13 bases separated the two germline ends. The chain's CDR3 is CASSLGHSPAQPQHF. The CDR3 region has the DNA TGTGCCAGCAGCTTGGGACATTCCCCAGCTCAGCCCCAGCATTTT.

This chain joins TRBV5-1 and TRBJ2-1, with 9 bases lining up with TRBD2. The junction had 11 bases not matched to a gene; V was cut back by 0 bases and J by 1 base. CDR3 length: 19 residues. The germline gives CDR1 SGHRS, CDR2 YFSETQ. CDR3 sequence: CASSLARGMSGRSYNEQFF. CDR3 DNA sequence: TGCGCCAGCAGCTTGGCGCGGGGCATGAGCGGGAGGTCCTACAATGAGCAGTTCTTC.

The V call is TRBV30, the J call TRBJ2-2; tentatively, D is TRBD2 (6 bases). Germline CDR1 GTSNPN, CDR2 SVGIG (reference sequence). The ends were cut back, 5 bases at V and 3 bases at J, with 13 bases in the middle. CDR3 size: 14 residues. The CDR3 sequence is CAWAPGLHTGELFF. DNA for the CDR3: TGTGCCTGGGCTCCGGGACTCCACACCGGGGAGCTGTTTTTT.

CDR3 loop: CASSRTTRAGYRNTIYF. The CDR3 coding sequence is TGTGCCAGTAGTAGGACCACCAGGGCCGGCTACCGAAACACCATATATTTT. The gene calls are TRBV19 and TRBJ1-3; D may be TRBD1 (5 bases). This CDR3 region has 17 residues. Germline lookup yields CDR1 LNHDA and CDR2 SQIVND (reference sequence). V dropped 4 bases and J dropped 5 bases, with 21 bases sitting between them.

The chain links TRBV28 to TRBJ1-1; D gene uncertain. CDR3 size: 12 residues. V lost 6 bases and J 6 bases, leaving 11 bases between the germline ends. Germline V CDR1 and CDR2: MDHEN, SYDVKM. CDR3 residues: CASSLRGPEAFF. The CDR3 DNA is TGTGCCAGCAGCCTCAGAGGCCCTGAAGCTTTCTTT.

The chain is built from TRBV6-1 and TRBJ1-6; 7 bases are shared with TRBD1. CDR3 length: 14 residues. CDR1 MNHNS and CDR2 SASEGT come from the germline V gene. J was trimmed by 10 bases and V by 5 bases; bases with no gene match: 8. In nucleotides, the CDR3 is TGTGCCAGCAGTCTCCGACAGGGCTCCTCACCCCTCCACTTT. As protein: CASSLRQGSSPLHF.

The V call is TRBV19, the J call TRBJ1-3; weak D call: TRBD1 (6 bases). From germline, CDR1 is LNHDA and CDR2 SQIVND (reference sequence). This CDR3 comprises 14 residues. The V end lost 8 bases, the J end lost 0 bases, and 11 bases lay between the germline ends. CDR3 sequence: CASHRASSGNTIYF. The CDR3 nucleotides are TGTGCCAGTCACAGGGCGAGCTCTGGAAACACCATATATTTT.

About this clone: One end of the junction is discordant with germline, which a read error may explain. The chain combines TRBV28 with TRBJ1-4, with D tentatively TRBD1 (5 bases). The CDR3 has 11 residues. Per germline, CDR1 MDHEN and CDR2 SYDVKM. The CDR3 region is CASSDLGREEF. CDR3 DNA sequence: TGTGCCAGCAGTGATCTCGGCAGGGAGGAATTT.

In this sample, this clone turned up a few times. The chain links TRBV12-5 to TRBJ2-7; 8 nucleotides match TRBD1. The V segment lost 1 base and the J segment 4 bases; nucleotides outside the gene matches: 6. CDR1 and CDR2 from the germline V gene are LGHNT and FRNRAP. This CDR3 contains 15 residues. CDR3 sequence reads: CASGLGQTGAYEQYF. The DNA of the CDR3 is TGTGCTAGTGGTTTGGGGCAGACAGGGGCTTACGAGCAGTACTTC.